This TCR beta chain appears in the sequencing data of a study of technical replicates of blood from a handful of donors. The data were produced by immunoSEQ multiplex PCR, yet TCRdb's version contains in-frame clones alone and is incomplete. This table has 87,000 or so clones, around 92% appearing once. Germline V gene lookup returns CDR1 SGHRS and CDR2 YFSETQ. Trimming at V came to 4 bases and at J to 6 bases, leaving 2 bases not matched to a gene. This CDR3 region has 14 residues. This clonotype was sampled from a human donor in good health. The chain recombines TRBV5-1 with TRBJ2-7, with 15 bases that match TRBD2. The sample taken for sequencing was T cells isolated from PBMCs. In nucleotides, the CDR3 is TGCGCCAGCAGCAGGGGACTAGCGGGAGGCGAGCAGTACTTC. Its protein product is CASSRGLAGGEQYF. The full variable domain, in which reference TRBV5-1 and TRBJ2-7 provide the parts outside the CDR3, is KAGVTQTPRYLIKTRGQQVTLSCSPISGHRSVSWYQQTPGQGLQFLFEYFSETQRNKGNFPGRFSGRQFSNSRSEMNVSTLELGDSALYLCASSRGLAGGEQYFGPGTRLTVT.